This TCR beta chain was identified in a study of early T cells in non-severe SARS-CoV-2 infection. Whole-study context: It was bulk RNA from unsorted whole blood that was sequenced, and the chains were unpaired. General study findings and limits: VDJdb-based matching was biased toward anti-spike CD8 responses and missed private and CD4 specificities.

CDR1 is SQVTM and CDR2 is ANQGSEA in the germline V gene. CDR3 length: 13 amino acids. Trimming removed 3 bases from V and 5 bases from J; junction bases left unmatched: 6. Via MiXCR, TCRdb re-called the 5' RACE reads, giving one row per CDR3 protein. The table records more than 35,000 distinct CDR3 sequences, just under 4% of them present only once. This clonotype showed up many times. The antigen is unknown. The receptor's source is an adult who was a healthcare worker with PCR-confirmed SARS-CoV-2 infection or an uninfected control (not recorded which). Material for sequencing was whole blood. V and J are TRBV29-1 and TRBJ2-5; 7 nucleotides line up with TRBD2. The CDR3 nucleotides read TGCAGCGTTGAGAGGGGAGGGTCGGAGACCCAGTACTTC. The encoded protein is CSVERGGSETQYF.